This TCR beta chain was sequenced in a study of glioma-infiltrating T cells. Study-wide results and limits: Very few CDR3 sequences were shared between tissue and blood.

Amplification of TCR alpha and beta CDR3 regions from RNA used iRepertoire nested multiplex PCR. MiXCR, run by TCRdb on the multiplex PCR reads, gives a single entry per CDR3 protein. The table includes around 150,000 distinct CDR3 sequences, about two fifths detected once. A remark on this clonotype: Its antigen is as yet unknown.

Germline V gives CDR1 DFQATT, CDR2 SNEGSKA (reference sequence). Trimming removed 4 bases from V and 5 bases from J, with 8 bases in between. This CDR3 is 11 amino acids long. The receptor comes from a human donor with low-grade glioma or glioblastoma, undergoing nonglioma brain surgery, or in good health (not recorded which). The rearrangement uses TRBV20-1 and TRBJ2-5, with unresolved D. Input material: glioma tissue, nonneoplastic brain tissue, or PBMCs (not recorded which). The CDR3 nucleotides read TGCAGTGCTACGTTGGGGGAGACCCAGTACTTC. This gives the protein CSATLGETQYF.